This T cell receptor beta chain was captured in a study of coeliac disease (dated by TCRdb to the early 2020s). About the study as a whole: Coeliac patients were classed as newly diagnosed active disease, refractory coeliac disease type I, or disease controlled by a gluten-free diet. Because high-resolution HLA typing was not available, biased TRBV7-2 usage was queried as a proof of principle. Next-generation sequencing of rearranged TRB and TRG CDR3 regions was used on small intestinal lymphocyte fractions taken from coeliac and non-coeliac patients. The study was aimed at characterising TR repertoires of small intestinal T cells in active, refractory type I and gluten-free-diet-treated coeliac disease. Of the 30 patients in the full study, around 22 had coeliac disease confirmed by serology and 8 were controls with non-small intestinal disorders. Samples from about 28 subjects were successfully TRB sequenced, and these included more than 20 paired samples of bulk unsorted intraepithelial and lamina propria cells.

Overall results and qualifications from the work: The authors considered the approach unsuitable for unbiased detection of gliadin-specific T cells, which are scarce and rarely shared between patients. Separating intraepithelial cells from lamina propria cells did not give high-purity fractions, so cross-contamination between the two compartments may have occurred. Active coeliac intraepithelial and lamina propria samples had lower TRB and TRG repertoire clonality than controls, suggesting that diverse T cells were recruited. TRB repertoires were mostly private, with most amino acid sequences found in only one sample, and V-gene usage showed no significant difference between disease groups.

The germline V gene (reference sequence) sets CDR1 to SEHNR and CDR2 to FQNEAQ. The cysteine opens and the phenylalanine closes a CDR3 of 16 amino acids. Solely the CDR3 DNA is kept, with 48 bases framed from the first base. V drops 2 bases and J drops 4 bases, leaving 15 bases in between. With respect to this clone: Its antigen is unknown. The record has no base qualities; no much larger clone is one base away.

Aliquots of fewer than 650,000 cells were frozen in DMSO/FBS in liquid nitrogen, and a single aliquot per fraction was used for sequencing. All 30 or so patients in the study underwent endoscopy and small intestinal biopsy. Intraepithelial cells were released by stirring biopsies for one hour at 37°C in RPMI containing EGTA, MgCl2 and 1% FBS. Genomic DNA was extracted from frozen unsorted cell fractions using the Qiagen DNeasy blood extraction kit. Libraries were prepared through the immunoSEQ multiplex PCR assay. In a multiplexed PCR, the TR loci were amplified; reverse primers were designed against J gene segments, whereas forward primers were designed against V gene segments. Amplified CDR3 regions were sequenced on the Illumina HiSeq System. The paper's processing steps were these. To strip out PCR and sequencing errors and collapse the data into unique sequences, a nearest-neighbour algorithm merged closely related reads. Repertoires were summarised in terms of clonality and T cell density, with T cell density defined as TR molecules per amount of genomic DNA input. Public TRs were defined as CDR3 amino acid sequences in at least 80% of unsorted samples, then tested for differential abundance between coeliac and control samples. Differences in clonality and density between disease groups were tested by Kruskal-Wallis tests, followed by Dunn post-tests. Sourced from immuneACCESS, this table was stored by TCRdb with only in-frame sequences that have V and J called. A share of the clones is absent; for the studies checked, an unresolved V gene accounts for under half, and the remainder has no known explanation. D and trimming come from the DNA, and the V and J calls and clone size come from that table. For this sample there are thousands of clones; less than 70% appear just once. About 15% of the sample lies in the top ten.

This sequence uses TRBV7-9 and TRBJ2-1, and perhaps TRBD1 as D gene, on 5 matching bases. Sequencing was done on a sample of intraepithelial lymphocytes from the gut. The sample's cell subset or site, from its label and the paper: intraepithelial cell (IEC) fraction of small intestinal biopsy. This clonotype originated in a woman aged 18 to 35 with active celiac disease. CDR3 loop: CASSLSSGLGYNEQFF. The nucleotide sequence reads TGTGCCAGCAGCTTAAGCTCAGGGCTAGGGTACAATGAGCAGTTCTTC.